The 28 T cell receptor beta chains presented below share a single source sample, sequenced in a study of T cells in narcolepsy. Assay used: immunoSEQ multiplex PCR; TCRdb lists only in-frame clones, some missing. Of approximately 25,000 clones in the sample, 75% to 85% were seen once. Sequences were obtained from CD45RA- memory CD4+ T cells from PBMCs. The origin of the receptors is a human donor with narcolepsy.

This clone was recorded once. The chain employs TRBV9 and TRBJ2-5, with a weak D call TRBD1 (6 bases). The end of the DNA aligns better with TRBJ2-7, so the J call may be wrong. The CDR3 is made up of 14 amino acids. Germline CDR1 SGDLS, CDR2 YYNGEE. The chain's CDR3 is CASSVSGTSYEQYF. CDR3 DNA sequence: TGTGCCAGCAGCGTAAGTGGGACATCCTACGAGCAGTACTTC.

In DNA, the CDR3 is TGTGCCAGCAGCTTTCGACAAGGACAGACCTCTTACGAGCAGTACTTC. It encodes CASSFRQGQTSYEQYF. This rearrangement joins TRBV11-2 to TRBJ2-7, with D possibly TRBD1 on 6 matching bases. Germline values: CDR1 SGHAT, CDR2 FQNNGV. The germline V and J ends were trimmed by 3 bases and 4 bases, with 19 bases remaining between them. This CDR3 spans 16 amino acids.

This chain connects TRBV4-1 to TRBJ2-7; the D gene is possibly TRBD2 (6 bases). V shed 2 bases and J shed 0 bases, with 11 bases lying between them. Germline CDR1 and CDR2: MGHRA and YSYEKL. This CDR3 has 15 amino acids. This CDR3 reads CASSQRTTLSYEQYF. The CDR3 bases are TGCGCCAGCAGCCAACGGACTACCCTCTCCTACGAGCAGTACTTC.

The chain has TRBV11-2 and TRBJ1-2, with 7 positions matching TRBD1. CDR3 length: 13 residues. Losses at the gene ends were 5 bases for V and 6 bases for J; bases not matched to a gene: 6. CDR1 is SGHAT, CDR2 FQNNGV, per germline. Written as DNA, the CDR3 is TGTGCCAGCAGCCCAATACAGGGGCATGGCTACACCTTC. Its protein is CASSPIQGHGYTF.

Here the CDR3 DNA reads TGTGCCACCAGCCTCGGCAGGGGGGCAGATACGCAGTATTTT. Residues: CATSLGRGADTQYF. The rearrangement joins TRBV15 to TRBJ2-3, with D perhaps TRBD1 (7 bases). CDR1 is LNHNV, CDR2 YYDKDF, per germline (reference sequence). The CDR3 runs to 14 residues. Trimming removed 5 bases from V and 4 bases from J, with 13 bases in between. The variable domain in full, completed from reference TRBV15 and TRBJ2-3, reads DAMVIQNPRYQVTQFGKPVTLSCSQTLNHNVMYWYQQKSSQAPKLLFHYYDKDFNNEADTPDNFQSRRPNTSFCFLDIRSPGLGDTAMYLCATSLGRGADTQYFGPGTRLTVL.

This chain uses TRBV4-2 with TRBJ1-6; 11 bases are a match to TRBD1. The CDR3 sequence is 16 residues long. Germline CDR1 LGHNA, CDR2 YNFKEQ. The junction had 8 bases not matched to a gene; V was cut back by 5 bases and J by 8 bases. The CDR3 DNA reads as TGTGCCAGCAGCTTACGTGTGGGACAGGGGGATTCACCCCTCCACTTT. Translated, it gives CASSLRVGQGDSPLHF.

The V gene is TRBV11-2, the J gene TRBJ1-1; a weak D match, TRBD1 (6 bases). V was cut by 5 bases and J by 0 bases, with 13 bases left in between. The CDR3 extends over 15 amino acids. Germline values: CDR1 SGHAT, CDR2 FQNNGV. The CDR3 loop is CASSAQGSMNTEAFF. DNA of the CDR3: TGTGCCAGCAGCGCCCAGGGGAGCATGAACACTGAAGCTTTCTTT.

DNA of the CDR3: TGTGCCAGCAGCTATGAACAGGGGGCTGCTGGCTACACCTTC. Translated, it gives CASSYEQGAAGYTF. This rearrangement joins TRBV7-9 to TRBJ1-2; 9 nucleotides align to TRBD1. The ends lost 4 bases at V and 7 bases at J; junction bases unmatched: 7. This CDR3 has 14 amino acids. CDR1 is SEHNR, CDR2 FQNEAQ, per germline (reference sequence).

The genes are TRBV5-6 and TRBJ1-2, with D perhaps TRBD1 (5 bases). CDR1 and CDR2 (germline): SGHDT, YYEEEE. The CDR3 spans 15 residues. V was trimmed by 2 bases and J by 4 bases, leaving 15 bases between them. CDR3 amino acids: CASSFEGPGVYGYTF. The CDR3 DNA is TGTGCCAGCAGCTTCGAGGGGCCCGGGGTCTATGGCTACACCTTC.

The chain combines TRBV19 with TRBJ2-5; D ambiguous. Germline V gene lookup returns CDR1 LNHDA and CDR2 SQIVND (reference sequence). The CDR3 has 13 residues. V lost 3 bases, J lost 5 bases, and 10 bases lay in between. The CDR3 DNA follows: TGTGCCAGTAGTATTAAGGTTTCTGAGACCCAGTACTTC. Translating gives CASSIKVSETQYF.

This clone was seen only once. The V call is TRBV2, the J call TRBJ1-6; 8 bases match TRBD1. The V and J ends lost 6 bases and 5 bases, in that order; junction bases with no gene match: 3. The germline V gene has CDR1 SNHLY and CDR2 FYNNEI. The CDR3 spans 14 residues. DNA of the CDR3: TGTGCCAGCAGGAAGGGACAGGATAATTCACCCCTCCACTTT. This gives the protein CASRKGQDNSPLHF.

V is TRBV18 and J is TRBJ2-7; 11 bases line up with TRBD2. The CDR3 covers 16 residues. J was trimmed by 2 bases and V by 0 bases; bases with no gene match: 3. Per germline, CDR1 KGHSH and CDR2 LQKENI. DNA for the CDR3: TGTGCCAGCTCACCACCCGGGACTAGCGGAACCTACGAGCAGTACTTC. It yields the protein CASSPPGTSGTYEQYF.

The rearrangement joins TRBV6-1 to TRBJ1-4; D is perhaps TRBD1 (6 bases). Trimming shortened V by 0 bases and J by 8 bases, and 13 bases separated the two germline ends. This CDR3 spans 15 amino acids. The germline V gene has CDR1 MNHNS and CDR2 SASEGT. Written as DNA, the CDR3 is TGTGCCAGCAGTGAAGCGCGGTCCAGGGGCGAAAAACTGTTTTTT. It is translated as CASSEARSRGEKLFF.

The chain couples TRBV9 to TRBJ2-6; D not resolved. V lost 4 bases to trimming and J lost 0 bases, with 17 bases between them. The CDR3 is made up of 18 amino acids. From germline, CDR1 is SGDLS and CDR2 YYNGEE. The CDR3 nucleotides are TGTGCCAGCAGCCGAGACGTCGCCGTAAGCTCTGGGGCCAACGTCCTGACTTTC. It specifies CASSRDVAVSSGANVLTF. Complete variable domain (other parts from reference TRBV9 and TRBJ2-6): DSGVTQTPKHLITATGQRVTLRCSPRSGDLSVYWYQQSLDQGLQFLIQYYNGEERAKGNILERFSAQQFPDLHSELNLSSLELGDSALYFCASSRDVAVSSGANVLTFGAGSRLTVL.

V and J are TRBV11-3 and TRBJ2-5, with TRBD1 matching over 9 bases. V lost 5 bases to trimming and J lost 4 bases; unmatched junction nucleotides: 2. This CDR3 has 13 amino acids. Germline V gives CDR1 SGHNT, CDR2 YENEEA. The CDR3 nucleotides are TGTGCCAGCAGCAGGGACAGGGCAGAGACCCAGTACTTC. This sequence encodes CASSRDRAETQYF.

V and J are TRBV11-2 and TRBJ1-5; tentative D call: TRBD1 (5 bases). Trimming removed 5 bases at V and 4 bases at J, with 21 bases between. This CDR3 has 17 residues. Germline lookup yields CDR1 SGHAT and CDR2 FQNNGV. As DNA, the CDR3 is TGTGCCAGCAGCAAAATGGGGGAAATGGGGCCAAATCAGCCCCAGCATTTT. It is translated as CASSKMGEMGPNQPQHF. The variable domain in full, with the rest retrieved from reference TRBV11-2 and TRBJ1-5, is EAGVAQSPRYKIIEKRQSVAFWCNPISGHATLYWYQQILGQGPKLLIQFQNNGVVDDSQLPKDRFSAERLKGVDSTLKIQPAKLEDSAVYLCASSKMGEMGPNQPQHFGDGTRLSIL.

V is TRBV18 and J is TRBJ2-1; 9 bases match TRBD2. The CDR3 has 14 amino acids. The V segment lost 5 bases and the J segment 7 bases; nucleotides outside the gene matches: 6. Germline V lookup: CDR1 KGHSH, CDR2 LQKENI. CDR3 DNA sequence: TGTGCCAGCTCAGGTAGCGGGGGAAAGAATGAGCAGTTCTTC. Protein sequence: CASSGSGGKNEQFF.

V and J are TRBV5-6 and TRBJ1-2; unclear D gene. V was cut by 4 bases and J by 7 bases, with 17 bases left in between. Germline assignment: CDR1 SGHDT and CDR2 YYEEEE. CDR3 length equals 14 residues. The CDR3 reads CASSLPQPYSGYTF. The CDR3 nucleotides read TGTGCCAGCAGCCTTCCGCAGCCCTATAGTGGCTACACCTTC.

V gene TRBV7-2 combines with J gene TRBJ1-2, with D maybe TRBD1 (5 bases). The V end was cut by 1 base, the J end by 7 bases, with 10 bases between. CDR1 SGHTA and CDR2 FQGNSA come from the germline V gene. The CDR3 sequence is 13 residues long. In DNA form, the CDR3 reads TGTGCCAGCAGCTTAGACAGGTGGAGTGGCTACACCTTC. Its protein product is CASSLDRWSGYTF.

This clone has a single count. V usage is TRBV2 and J usage is TRBJ1-4, with 10 bases matching TRBD1. CDR1 and CDR2 from the germline V gene are SNHLY and FYNNEI. The J segment lost 8 bases and the V segment lost 6 bases, leaving 6 bases of the junction unmatched. The CDR3 length is 14 residues. CDR3: CASRKTGGGEKLFF. CDR3 DNA: TGTGCCAGCAGAAAGACAGGGGGCGGGGAAAAACTGTTTTTT.

The chain links TRBV6-1 to TRBJ1-1; no firm D call. CDR1 is MNHNS, CDR2 SASEGT, per germline. V was pared by 1 base and J by 1 base, with 7 bases between. This CDR3 comprises 14 residues. The CDR3 loop reads CASSEGTENTEAFF. CDR3 sequence (DNA): TGTGCCAGCAGTGAAGGCACAGAGAACACTGAAGCTTTCTTT.

The chain couples TRBV5-4 to TRBJ1-3; D perhaps matches TRBD1 (5 bases). The length of the CDR3 is 16 residues. V gave up 4 bases and J gave up 4 bases, with 18 bases separating them. Germline CDR1 reads SGHNT; CDR2 reads YYREEE (reference sequence). CDR3 sequence reads: CASSIQGALWGNTIYF. The CDR3 DNA is TGTGCCAGCAGCATTCAGGGCGCTCTCTGGGGAAACACCATATATTTT.

V usage is TRBV21-1 and J usage is TRBJ1-6. TRBV21-1 is deemed a pseudogene. This CDR3 comprises 12 residues. The CDR3 reads CASFKVLSPLHF. The CDR3 nucleotides are TGTGCCAGCTTTAAAGTTCTTTCACCCCTCCACTTT.

The rearrangement uses TRBV7-9 and TRBJ2-1; possibly TRBD1 for D (6 bases). Per the germline V gene, CDR1 is SEHNR and CDR2 is FQNEAQ (reference sequence). This CDR3 comprises 14 residues. V lost 5 bases, J lost 2 bases, and 10 bases lay in between. In nucleotides, the CDR3 is TGTGCCAGCAGCCTACAGGGCACCTACAATGAGCAGTTCTTC. Protein product: CASSLQGTYNEQFF.

V usage is TRBV9 and J usage is TRBJ1-1; D perhaps matches TRBD1 (5 bases). CDR1 is SGDLS and CDR2 is YYNGEE in the germline V gene. The V gene lost 0 bases and the J gene lost 1 base, with 10 bases spanning the gap. The CDR3 runs 15 residues. The CDR3 nucleotides read TGTGCCAGCAGCGTAGGGTTAGACAGGAACACTGAAGCTTTCTTT. This translates into CASSVGLDRNTEAFF.

The rearrangement links TRBV6-1 to TRBJ1-4; 11 positions match TRBD1. The CDR3 is made up of 15 amino acids. J gave up 8 bases and V 6 bases, and 8 bases lay outside the gene matches. CDR1 and CDR2 (germline): MNHNS, SASEGT. In nucleotides, the CDR3 is TGTGCCAGCAGAACCCCGGGACAGGGGGAAGAAAAACTGTTTTTT. It is translated as CASRTPGQGEEKLFF.

The chain uses TRBV5-1 and TRBJ2-7, with D possibly matching TRBD1 (5 bases). This CDR3 spans 14 amino acids. Trimming removed 4 bases from V and 4 bases from J, with 15 bases in between. The germline CDR1 and CDR2 sequences are SGHRS and YFSETQ. CDR3 residues: CASSIDSPKYEQYF. CDR3 nucleotides: TGCGCCAGCAGCATAGACAGCCCGAAATACGAGCAGTACTTC.

CDR3 sequence: CASSLGLGLDPYEQYF. CDR3 bases: TGTGCCAGCAGCTTAGGACTTGGTCTCGATCCCTACGAGCAGTACTTC. The V gene is TRBV7-8, the J gene TRBJ2-7; no definite D call. The CDR3 totals 16 residues. Trimming cost V 1 base and J 2 bases, with 15 bases left between them. Germline CDR1 is SGHVS and CDR2 is FQNEAQ.